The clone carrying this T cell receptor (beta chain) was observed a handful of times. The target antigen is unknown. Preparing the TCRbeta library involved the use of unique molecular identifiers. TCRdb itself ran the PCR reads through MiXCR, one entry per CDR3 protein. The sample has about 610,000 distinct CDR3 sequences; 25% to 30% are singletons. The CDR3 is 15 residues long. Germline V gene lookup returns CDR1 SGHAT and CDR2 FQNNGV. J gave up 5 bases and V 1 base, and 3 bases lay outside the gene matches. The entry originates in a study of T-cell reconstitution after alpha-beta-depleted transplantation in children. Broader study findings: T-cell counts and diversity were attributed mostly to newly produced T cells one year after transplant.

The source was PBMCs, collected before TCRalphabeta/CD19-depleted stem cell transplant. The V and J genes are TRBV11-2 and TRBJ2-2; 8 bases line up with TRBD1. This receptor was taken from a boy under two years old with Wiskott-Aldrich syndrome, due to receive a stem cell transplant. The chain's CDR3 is CASSLVQGVTGELFF. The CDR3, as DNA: TGTGCCAGCAGCTTAGTACAGGGGGTGACCGGGGAGCTGTTTTTT.